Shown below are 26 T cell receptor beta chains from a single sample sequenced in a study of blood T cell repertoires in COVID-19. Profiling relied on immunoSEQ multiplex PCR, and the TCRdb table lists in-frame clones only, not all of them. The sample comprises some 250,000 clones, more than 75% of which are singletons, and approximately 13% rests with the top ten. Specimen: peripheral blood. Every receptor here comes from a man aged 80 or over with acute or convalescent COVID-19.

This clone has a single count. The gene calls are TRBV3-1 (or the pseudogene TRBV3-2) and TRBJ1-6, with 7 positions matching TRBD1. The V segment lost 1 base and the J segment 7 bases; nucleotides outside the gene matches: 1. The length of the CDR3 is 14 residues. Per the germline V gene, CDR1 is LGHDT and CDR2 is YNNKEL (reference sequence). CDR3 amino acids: CASSQARGNSPLHF. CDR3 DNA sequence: TGTGCCAGCAGCCAAGCCAGGGGGAATTCACCCCTCCACTTT.

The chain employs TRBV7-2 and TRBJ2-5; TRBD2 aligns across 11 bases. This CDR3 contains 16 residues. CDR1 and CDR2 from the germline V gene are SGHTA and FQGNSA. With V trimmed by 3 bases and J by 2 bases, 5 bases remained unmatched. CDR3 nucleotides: TGTGCCAGCAGCTTCCCACTAGCGGGGGAGCAAGAGACCCAGTACTTC. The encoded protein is CASSFPLAGEQETQYF.

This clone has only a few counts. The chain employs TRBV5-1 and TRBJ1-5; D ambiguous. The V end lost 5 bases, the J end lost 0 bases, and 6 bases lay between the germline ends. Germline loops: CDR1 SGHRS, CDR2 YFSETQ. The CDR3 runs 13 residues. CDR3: CASREGSNQPQHF. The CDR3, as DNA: TGCGCCAGCAGGGAGGGTAGCAATCAGCCCCAGCATTTT.

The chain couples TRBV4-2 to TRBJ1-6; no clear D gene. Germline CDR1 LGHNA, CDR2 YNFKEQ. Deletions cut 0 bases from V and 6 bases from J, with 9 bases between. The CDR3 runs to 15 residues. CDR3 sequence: CASSQEVEGNSPLHF. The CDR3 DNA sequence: TGTGCCAGCAGCCAAGAAGTGGAGGGTAATTCACCCCTCCACTTT.

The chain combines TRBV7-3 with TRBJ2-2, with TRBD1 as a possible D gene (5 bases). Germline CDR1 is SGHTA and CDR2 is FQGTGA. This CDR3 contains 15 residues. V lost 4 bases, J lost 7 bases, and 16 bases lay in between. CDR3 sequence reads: CASSSRGGWGGELFF. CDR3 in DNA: TGTGCCAGCAGCTCAAGGGGCGGATGGGGCGGGGAGCTGTTTTTT.

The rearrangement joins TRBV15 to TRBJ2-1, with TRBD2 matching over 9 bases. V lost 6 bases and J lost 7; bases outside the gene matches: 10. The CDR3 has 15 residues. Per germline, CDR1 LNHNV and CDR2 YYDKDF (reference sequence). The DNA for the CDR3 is TGTGCCACCAGTAAGCGGGGGGTCCTCTATAATGAGCAGTTCTTC. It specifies CATSKRGVLYNEQFF.

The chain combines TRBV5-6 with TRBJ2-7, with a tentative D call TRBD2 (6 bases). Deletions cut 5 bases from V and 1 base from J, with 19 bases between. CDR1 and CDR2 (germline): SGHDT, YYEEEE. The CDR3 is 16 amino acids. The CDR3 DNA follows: TGTGCCAGCAGTTTCAGTGGGGGGATCGGATCCTACGAGCAGTACTTC. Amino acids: CASSFSGGIGSYEQYF.

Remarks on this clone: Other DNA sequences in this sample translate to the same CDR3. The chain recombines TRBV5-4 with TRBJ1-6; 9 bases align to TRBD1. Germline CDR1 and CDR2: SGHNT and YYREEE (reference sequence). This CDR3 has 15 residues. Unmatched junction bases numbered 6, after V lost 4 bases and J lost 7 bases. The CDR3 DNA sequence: TGTGCCAGCAGCCCGGGACAGGGTGGAAATTCACCCCTCCACTTT. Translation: CASSPGQGGNSPLHF. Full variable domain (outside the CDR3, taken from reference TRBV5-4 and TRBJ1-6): ETGVTQSPTHLIKTRGQQVTLRCSSQSGHNTVSWYQQALGQGPQFIFQYYREEENGRGNFPPRFSGLQFPNYSSELNVNALELDDSALYLCASSPGQGGNSPLHFGNGTRLTVT.

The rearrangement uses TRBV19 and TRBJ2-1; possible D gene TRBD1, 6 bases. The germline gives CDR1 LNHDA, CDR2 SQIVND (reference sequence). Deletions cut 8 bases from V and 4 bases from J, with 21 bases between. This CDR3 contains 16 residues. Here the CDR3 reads CASERTDQGPYNEQFF. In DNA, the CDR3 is TGTGCCAGTGAAAGGACAGATCAAGGCCCTTACAATGAGCAGTTCTTC.

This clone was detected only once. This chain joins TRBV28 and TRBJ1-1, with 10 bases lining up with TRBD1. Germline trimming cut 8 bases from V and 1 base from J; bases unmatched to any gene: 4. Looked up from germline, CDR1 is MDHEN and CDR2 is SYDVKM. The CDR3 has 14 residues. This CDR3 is CASWTGGGNTEAFF. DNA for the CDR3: TGTGCCAGCTGGACAGGGGGTGGGAACACTGAAGCTTTCTTT.

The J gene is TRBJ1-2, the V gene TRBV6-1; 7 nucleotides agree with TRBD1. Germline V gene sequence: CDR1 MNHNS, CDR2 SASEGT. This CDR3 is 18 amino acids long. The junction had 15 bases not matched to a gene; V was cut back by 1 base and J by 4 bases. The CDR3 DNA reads TGTGCCAGCAGTGAAGAGCGTGAAAGGGGGCCCCTCGGCTATGGCTACACCTTC. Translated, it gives CASSEERERGPLGYGYTF.

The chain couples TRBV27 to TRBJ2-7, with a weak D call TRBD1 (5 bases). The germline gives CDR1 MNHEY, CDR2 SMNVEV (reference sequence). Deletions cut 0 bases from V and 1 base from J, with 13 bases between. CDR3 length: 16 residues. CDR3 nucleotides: TGTGCCAGCAGTTTATCGGTAGGGGTCGGTTCCTACGAGCAGTACTTC. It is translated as CASSLSVGVGSYEQYF.

The CDR3 DNA reads as TGTGCCAGCAGTTTAATGACACCCGCCGGCAATTCGGCCCTCCACTTT. Its translation: CASSLMTPAGNSALHF. The genes are TRBV27 and TRBJ1-6; D call uncertain. The V gene lost 2 bases and the J gene lost 14 bases, with 22 bases spanning the gap. This CDR3 contains 16 residues. The V gene's germline CDR1 is MNHEY and CDR2 SMNVEV (reference sequence).

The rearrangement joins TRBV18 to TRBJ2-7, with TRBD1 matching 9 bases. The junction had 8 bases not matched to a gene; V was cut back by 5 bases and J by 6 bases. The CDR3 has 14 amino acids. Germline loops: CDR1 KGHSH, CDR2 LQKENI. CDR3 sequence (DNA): TGTGCCAGCTCAGATGTACAGGGGGCTGGCGAGCAGTACTTC. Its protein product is CASSDVQGAGEQYF.

In DNA form, the CDR3 reads TGTGCCAGCAGTCCCGGCAGGGGTCCCACTGAAGCTTTCTTT. Amino acid sequence: CASSPGRGPTEAFF. The chain has TRBV28 and TRBJ1-1; maybe TRBD1 (6 bases). The CDR3 has 14 residues. V was cut by 5 bases and J by 4 bases, with 14 bases left in between. Germline V CDR1 and CDR2: MDHEN, SYDVKM.

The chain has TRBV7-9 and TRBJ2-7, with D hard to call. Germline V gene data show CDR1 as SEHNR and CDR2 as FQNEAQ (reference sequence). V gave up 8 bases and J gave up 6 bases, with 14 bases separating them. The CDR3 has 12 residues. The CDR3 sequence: CASGETIGEQYF. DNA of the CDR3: TGTGCCAGCGGCGAAACTATCGGCGAGCAGTACTTC.

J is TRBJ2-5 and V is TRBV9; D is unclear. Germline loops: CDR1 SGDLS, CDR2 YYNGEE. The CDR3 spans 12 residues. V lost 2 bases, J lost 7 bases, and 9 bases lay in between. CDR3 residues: CASSVLSGTQYF. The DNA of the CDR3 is TGTGCCAGCAGCGTTTTATCCGGGACCCAGTACTTC.

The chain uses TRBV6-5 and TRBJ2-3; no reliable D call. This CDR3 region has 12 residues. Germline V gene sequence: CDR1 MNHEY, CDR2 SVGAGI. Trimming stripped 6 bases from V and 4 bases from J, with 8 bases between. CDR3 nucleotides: TGTGCCAGCAGGGCGCGGCCAGATACGCAGTATTTT. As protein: CASRARPDTQYF.

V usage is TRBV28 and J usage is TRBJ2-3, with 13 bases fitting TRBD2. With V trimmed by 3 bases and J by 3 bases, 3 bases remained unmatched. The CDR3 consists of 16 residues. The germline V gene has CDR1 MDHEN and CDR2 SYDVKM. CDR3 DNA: TGTGCCAGCAGTTTCCGGACTAGCGGGAGAACAGATACGCAGTATTTT. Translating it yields CASSFRTSGRTDTQYF.

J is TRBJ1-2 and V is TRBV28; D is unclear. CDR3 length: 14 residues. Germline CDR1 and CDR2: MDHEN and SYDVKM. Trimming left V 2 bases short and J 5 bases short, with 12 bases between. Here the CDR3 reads CASSLDQATYGYTF. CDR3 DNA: TGTGCCAGCAGTTTAGATCAGGCGACGTATGGCTACACCTTC.

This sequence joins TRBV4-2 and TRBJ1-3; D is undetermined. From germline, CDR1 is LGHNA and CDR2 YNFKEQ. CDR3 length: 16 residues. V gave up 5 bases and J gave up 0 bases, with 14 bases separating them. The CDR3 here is CASSTWPRSSGNTIYF. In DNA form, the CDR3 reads TGTGCCAGCAGCACATGGCCCCGAAGCTCTGGAAACACCATATATTTT.

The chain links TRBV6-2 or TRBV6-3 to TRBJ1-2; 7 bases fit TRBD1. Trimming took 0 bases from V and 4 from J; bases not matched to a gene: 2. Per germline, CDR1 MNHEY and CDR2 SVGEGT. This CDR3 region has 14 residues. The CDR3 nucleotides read TGTGCCAGCAGTTACTCGACAGGGCTCTATGGCTACACCTTC. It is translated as CASSYSTGLYGYTF.

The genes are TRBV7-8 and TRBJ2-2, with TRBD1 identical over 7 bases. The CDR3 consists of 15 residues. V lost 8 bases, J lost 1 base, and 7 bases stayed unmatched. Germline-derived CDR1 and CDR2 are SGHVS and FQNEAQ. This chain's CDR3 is CASGEQGRNTGELFF. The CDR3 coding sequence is TGTGCCAGCGGCGAACAGGGGAGGAACACCGGGGAGCTGTTTTTT. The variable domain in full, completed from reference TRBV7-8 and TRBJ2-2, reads GAGVSQSPRYKVAKRGQDVALRCDPISGHVSLFWYQQALGQGPEFLTYFQNEAQLDKSGLPSDRFFAERPEGSVSTLKIQRTQQEDSAVYLCASGEQGRNTGELFFGEGSRLTVL.

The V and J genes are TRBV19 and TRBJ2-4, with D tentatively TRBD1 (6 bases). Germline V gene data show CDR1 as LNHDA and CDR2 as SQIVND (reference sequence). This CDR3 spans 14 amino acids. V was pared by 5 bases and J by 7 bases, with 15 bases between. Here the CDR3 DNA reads TGTGCCAGTAGTCCAAGGGACATTACCAACATTCAGTACTTC. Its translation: CASSPRDITNIQYF.

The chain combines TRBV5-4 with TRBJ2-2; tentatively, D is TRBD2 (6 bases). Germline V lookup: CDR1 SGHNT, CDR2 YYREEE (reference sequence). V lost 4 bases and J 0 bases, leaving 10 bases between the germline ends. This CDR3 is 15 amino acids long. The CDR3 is CASSRDFANTGELFF. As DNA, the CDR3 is TGTGCCAGCAGCCGGGACTTCGCGAACACCGGGGAGCTGTTTTTT.

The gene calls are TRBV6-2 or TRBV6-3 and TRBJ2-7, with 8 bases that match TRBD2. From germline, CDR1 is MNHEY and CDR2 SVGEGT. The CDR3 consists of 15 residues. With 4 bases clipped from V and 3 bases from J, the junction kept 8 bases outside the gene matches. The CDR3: CASSSFRGGRYEQYF. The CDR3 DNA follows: TGTGCCAGCAGTTCGTTCCGCGGGGGGCGCTACGAGCAGTACTTC.